The 20 T cell receptor beta chains below come from one sample, sequenced in a study of blood T cell repertoires in COVID-19. Sequencing used immunoSEQ multiplex PCR; TCRdb keeps in-frame clones, though not all of them. The sample holds around 450,000 clones, 85% to 90% seen once. The specimen sequenced was peripheral blood. The receptors come from a woman aged 25 to 45 with acute or convalescent COVID-19.

The chain carries TRBV18 and TRBJ2-1; tentatively, D is TRBD2 (6 bases). V lost 3 bases to trimming and J lost 1 base, with 10 bases between them. CDR3 length: 15 residues. Germline loops: CDR1 KGHSH, CDR2 LQKENI. The CDR3 coding sequence is TGTGCCAGCTCACCTCAGGCGGGGTCCTACAATGAGCAGTTCTTC. This sequence encodes CASSPQAGSYNEQFF.

The V gene is TRBV6-5, the J gene TRBJ2-7; TRBD1 aligns across 8 bases. The germline gives CDR1 MNHEY, CDR2 SVGAGI. This CDR3 is 15 amino acids long. The J segment lost 0 bases and the V segment lost 5 bases, leaving 6 bases of the junction unmatched. The CDR3 sequence: CASSPGTGVSYEQYF. The CDR3 DNA follows: TGTGCCAGCAGTCCTGGGACAGGAGTCTCCTACGAGCAGTACTTC.

V is TRBV9 and J is TRBJ1-1; weak D call: TRBD1 (6 bases). V lost 4 bases and J lost 8, with 18 bases in between. Germline lookup yields CDR1 SGDLS and CDR2 YYNGEE. The CDR3 consists of 14 residues. The CDR3, as DNA: TGTGCCAGCAGCCCAAGCGGGGGGGCTAAAGAAGCTTTCTTT. Translating gives CASSPSGGAKEAFF.

On this clone: The junction differs from germline at one of its ends, possibly a read error. The J gene is TRBJ2-5, the V gene TRBV10-2; 10 nucleotides line up with TRBD1. Germline CDR1 WSHSY, CDR2 SAAADI. CDR3 size: 18 residues. This chain's CDR3 is CASRATSKRDRGGETRYF. The CDR3 DNA reads as TGCGCCAGCAGAGCGACATCGAAGAGGGACAGGGGAGGAGAGACCCGGTACTTC.

V gene TRBV4-1 combines with J gene TRBJ1-2; 9 bases align to TRBD1. The CDR3 consists of 16 residues. J lost 4 bases, V lost 5 bases, and 11 bases had no gene match. Germline-derived CDR1 and CDR2 are MGHRA and YSYEKL. The CDR3 nucleotides read TGCGCCAGCAGCTCGCCGGGACAGGGTATTGCCTATGGCTACACCTTC. It codes for CASSSPGQGIAYGYTF.

The J gene is TRBJ2-2, the V gene TRBV5-6; D is unresolved. The germline V and J ends were trimmed by 2 bases and 5 bases, with 7 bases remaining between them. The germline V gene has CDR1 SGHDT and CDR2 YYEEEE. This CDR3 has 13 residues. The DNA for the CDR3 is TGTGCCAGCAGCTTTGTCCCAACCGGGGAGCTGTTTTTT. It codes for CASSFVPTGELFF.

The chain uses TRBV5-1 and TRBJ2-3; 10 bases are a match to TRBD2. Per germline, CDR1 SGHRS and CDR2 YFSETQ. The CDR3 is made up of 16 amino acids. J gave up 0 bases and V 5 bases, and 6 bases lay outside the gene matches. The chain's CDR3 is CASSQLAGGSTDTQYF. In nucleotides, the CDR3 is TGCGCCAGCAGTCAATTAGCGGGGGGCAGCACAGATACGCAGTATTTT.

Worth noting for this clone: Within the sample, other DNA sequences also encode this same CDR3. The genes are TRBV9 and TRBJ2-7; D gene uncertain. The germline gives CDR1 SGDLS, CDR2 YYNGEE. The length of the CDR3 is 13 residues. V lost 0 bases to trimming and J lost 3 bases, with 7 bases between them. As DNA, the CDR3 is TGTGCCAGCAGCGTAGGGCACGACTACGAGCAGTACTTC. Its protein product is CASSVGHDYEQYF.

This clone was picked up one time. This chain links TRBV5-1 with TRBJ2-3, with 8 bases aligning to TRBD2. The V gene's germline CDR1 is SGHRS and CDR2 YFSETQ. This CDR3 contains 14 residues. V lost 4 bases, J lost 1 base, and 2 bases stayed unmatched. CDR3 sequence: CASSRGGGTDTQYF. As DNA, the CDR3 is TGCGCCAGCAGCCGGGGGGGTGGCACAGATACGCAGTATTTT.

CDR3 nucleotides: TGCGCCAGCAGCCACACTAGCGGGGGGGCAGGTGAGACCCAGTACTTC. Protein: CASSHTSGGAGETQYF. The chain carries TRBV4-1 and TRBJ2-5; 13 bases line up with TRBD2. The CDR3 spans 16 residues. From germline, CDR1 is MGHRA and CDR2 YSYEKL. Trimming at V came to 3 bases and at J to 5 bases, leaving 6 bases not matched to a gene.

This chain joins TRBV27 and TRBJ1-5; D gene unclear. The CDR3 is made up of 15 amino acids. Trimming took 0 bases from V and 4 from J, leaving 10 bases between them. Germline-derived CDR1 and CDR2 are MNHEY and SMNVEV (reference sequence). The CDR3 is CASSLSLTPNQPQHF. The CDR3 DNA reads TGTGCCAGCAGTTTATCCTTGACACCTAATCAGCCCCAGCATTTT.

This clone was observed once. The genes are TRBV6-5 and TRBJ2-1; 11 nucleotides align to TRBD2. Germline CDR1 and CDR2: MNHEY and SVGAGI. CDR3 length equals 15 residues. The V and J ends lost 2 bases and 7 bases, in that order; junction bases with no gene match: 4. The CDR3 loop is CASSYELAGGNEQFF. CDR3 nucleotides: TGTGCCAGCAGTTACGAGTTAGCGGGGGGGAATGAGCAGTTCTTC.

This clone was counted a single time. The chain combines TRBV28 with TRBJ1-2, with D maybe TRBD1 (5 bases). The germline V gene has CDR1 MDHEN and CDR2 SYDVKM. This CDR3 has 15 amino acids. V lost 3 bases, J lost 2 bases, and 13 bases lay in between. CDR3 DNA sequence: TGTGCCAGCAGTTTCATGGGGGGGAAGAACTATGGCTACACCTTC. It codes for CASSFMGGKNYGYTF.

J is TRBJ1-2 and V is TRBV2, with 7 nucleotides matching TRBD1. Trimming at V came to 1 base and at J to 4 bases, leaving 6 bases not matched to a gene. The CDR3 has 15 amino acids. Per germline, CDR1 SNHLY and CDR2 FYNNEI. The CDR3 DNA sequence: TGTGCCAGCAGTGAAGAGACAGGGTATGGCTATGGCTACACCTTC. Protein product: CASSEETGYGYGYTF.

V usage is TRBV5-4 and J usage is TRBJ1-2; D is uncertain. V dropped 4 bases and J dropped 6 bases, with 19 bases sitting between them. Germline CDR1 SGHNT, CDR2 YYREEE (reference sequence). The CDR3 totals 15 residues. DNA for the CDR3: TGTGCCAGCAGCCCACCTCGCCCTTTAGAAGATGGCTACACCTTC. Its translation: CASSPPRPLEDGYTF.

The chain recombines TRBV2 with TRBJ1-1; a weak D match, TRBD1 (6 bases). The ends were cut back, 6 bases at V and 7 bases at J, with 18 bases in the middle. The CDR3 is made up of 14 amino acids. The germline V gene encodes CDR1 SNHLY and CDR2 FYNNEI. The CDR3 bases are TGTGCCAGCAGGGACCGGTTGGACAGTGATGAAGCTTTCTTT. Its protein product is CASRDRLDSDEAFF. The whole variable domain, remainder taken from reference TRBV2 and TRBJ1-1, is EPEVTQTPSHQVTQMGQEVILRCVPISNHLYFYWYRQILGQKVEFLVSFYNNEISEKSEIFDDQFSVERPDGSNFTLKIRSTKLEDSAMYFCASRDRLDSDEAFFGQGTRLTVV.

This sequence joins TRBV29-1 and TRBJ2-1, with 7 bases aligning to TRBD2. CDR1 SQVTM and CDR2 ANQGSEA come from the germline V gene. CDR3 length equals 13 residues. After removal of 5 bases from V and 4 bases from J, the junction contained 5 bases not matched to a gene. The chain's CDR3 is CSVTGLPYNEQFF. DNA for the CDR3: TGCAGCGTTACGGGACTACCATACAATGAGCAGTTCTTC.

This rearrangement joins TRBV7-9 to TRBJ1-2, with a possible D match to TRBD1 (6 bases). The CDR3 runs to 12 residues. Germline V gene sequence: CDR1 SEHNR, CDR2 FQNEAQ (reference sequence). V lost 5 bases, J lost 8 bases, and 12 bases lay in between. The CDR3 bases are TGTGCCAGCAGCCAACAGGGTGGCGGCTACACCTTC. This sequence encodes CASSQQGGGYTF.

The CDR3 here is CASRTGGFEAFF. As DNA, the CDR3 is TGTGCCAGCAGAACAGGGGGCTTTGAAGCTTTCTTT. The chain uses TRBV28 and TRBJ1-1, with 9 bases matching TRBD1. Per germline, CDR1 MDHEN and CDR2 SYDVKM. This CDR3 spans 12 amino acids. With V trimmed by 6 bases and J by 7 bases, 3 bases remained unmatched. The variable domain in full, with the rest retrieved from reference TRBV28 and TRBJ1-1, is DVKVTQSSRYLVKRTGEKVFLECVQDMDHENMFWYRQDPGLGLRLIYFSYDVKMKEKGDIPEGYSVSREKKERFSLILESASTNQTSMYLCASRTGGFEAFFGQGTRLTVV.

The rearrangement uses TRBV24-1 and TRBJ2-1, with TRBD1 matching 7 bases. CDR1 is KGHDR and CDR2 is SFDVKD in the germline V gene. Losses at the gene ends were 3 bases for V and 7 bases for J; bases not matched to a gene: 11. The CDR3 spans 16 residues. The CDR3 protein is CATSDLGTGEGNEQFF. Written as DNA, the CDR3 is TGTGCCACCAGTGATCTGGGTACAGGGGAAGGGAATGAGCAGTTCTTC.